These 9 T cell receptor beta chains share one sample of origin, sequenced in a study of T cell repertoires in cytomegalovirus infection. Via MiXCR, TCRdb re-called the reads, giving one row per CDR3 protein. The table lists under 200,000 distinct CDR3 sequences, 28% of them singletons. The sample consisted of PBMCs. Receptor source: a human donor in good health (CMV status not recorded). Some clones in this sample may be carry-over from other donors' samples.

This clonotype was detected only a few times. The chain couples TRBV6-1 to TRBJ1-1; no clear D gene. This CDR3 has 13 amino acids. In germline, CDR1 is MNHNS, CDR2 SASEGT. V gave up 10 bases and J gave up 0 bases, with 12 bases separating them. CDR3 region: CATRGLLNTEAFF. Here the CDR3 DNA reads TGTGCCACTAGAGGTTTGCTGAACACTGAAGCTTTCTTT.

J is TRBJ2-2 and V is TRBV7-6, with D unresolved. This CDR3 contains 14 residues. Germline lookup yields CDR1 SGHVS and CDR2 FNYEAQ. V lost 0 bases, J lost 2 bases, and 4 bases lay in between. The CDR3 loop reads CASSLASNTGELFF. The CDR3 coding sequence is TGTGCCAGCAGCTTAGCGAGTAACACCGGGGAGCTGTTTTTT.

This clonotype was seen at least ten times. CDR3 in DNA: TGCAGTGCCCCGGGACAGGGGGCGTTTGGCTACACCTTC. Protein sequence: CSAPGQGAFGYTF. The V gene is TRBV20-1, the J gene TRBJ1-2; 12 nucleotides align to TRBD1. Trimming at V came to 6 bases and at J to 7 bases, leaving 6 bases not matched to a gene. The CDR3 totals 13 residues. Germline CDR1 DFQATT, CDR2 SNEGSKA (reference sequence).

This clonotype was counted only a few times. V and J are TRBV7-2 and TRBJ1-1; D perhaps matches TRBD1 (6 bases). The V end was cut by 5 bases, the J end by 5 bases, with 15 bases between. Germline V CDR1 and CDR2: SGHTA, FQGNSA. This CDR3 spans 14 amino acids. The CDR3 sequence is CASSPDGGRTEAFF. The DNA for the CDR3 is TGTGCCAGCAGCCCCGACGGGGGGCGGACTGAAGCTTTCTTT.

Worth noting for this clonotype: One base away lies a much larger clone, so this may be a sequencing read error. The chain combines TRBV12-3 or TRBV12-4 with TRBJ2-6; D is ambiguous. The CDR3 is 14 amino acids. The ends were cut back, 7 bases at V and 1 base at J, with 8 bases in the middle. DNA of the CDR3: TGTGCCAGCACTTGGGTATCTGGGGCCAACGTCCTGACTTTC. Its protein is CASTWVSGANVLTF.

On this clonotype itself: A read error may account for a junction end that differs from germline. The CDR3: CASSLGVVTSNEQFF. CDR3 sequence (DNA): TGTGCTAGCAGCTTAGGCGTTGTAACGAGTAATGAGCAGTTCTTC. The chain carries TRBV7-6 and TRBJ2-1; D not resolved. CDR3 length equals 15 residues. The V gene's germline CDR1 is SGHVS and CDR2 FNYEAQ.

The gene calls are TRBV29-1 and TRBJ2-1, with 8 bases aligning to TRBD1. V lost 3 bases, J lost 1 base, and 2 bases stayed unmatched. Germline V lookup: CDR1 SQVTM, CDR2 ANQGSEA. The CDR3 has 14 residues. This CDR3 reads CSVDDRGSYNEQFF. For the CDR3, the DNA is TGCAGCGTTGACGACAGGGGTTCCTACAATGAGCAGTTCTTC.

This clonotype has ten or more counts. The chain combines TRBV7-2 with TRBJ2-3, with 7 bases fitting TRBD2. V lost 4 bases, J lost 10 bases, and 5 bases stayed unmatched. From germline, CDR1 is SGHTA and CDR2 FQGNSA. The CDR3 loop spans 12 amino acids. The CDR3 DNA sequence: TGTGCCAGCAGCTCTGAGGGAGGGTCGCAGTATTTT. As protein: CASSSEGGSQYF.

This clonotype occurred a few times. J is TRBJ2-7 and V is TRBV7-6; no clear D. In germline, CDR1 is SGHVS, CDR2 FNYEAQ. The CDR3 is made up of 14 amino acids. The V end was cut by 1 base, the J end by 4 bases, with 11 bases between. CDR3 nucleotide sequence: TGTGCCAGCAGCTTAGGGCGGACCTCATACGAGCAGTACTTC. Translated, it gives CASSLGRTSYEQYF.